The following is a T cell receptor beta chain sequence with its context. These data are taken from a study of blood T cell repertoires in COVID-19. As for the study in general: PBMCs, B-cell-depleted T cells, or T cells were the source of the cDNA or gDNA that made up the material.

The CDR3 is 14 amino acids. V lost 3 bases, J lost 8 bases, and 17 bases lay in between. Germline V gives CDR1 DFQATT, CDR2 SNEGSKA (reference sequence). Clones were sequenced by immunoSEQ multiplex PCR, and TCRdb holds only the in-frame ones, with some missing. This sample has approximately 360,000 clones; 80% to 85% occur once, and the top ten carry about 5%. Sequencing was performed on PBMCs or T cells enriched from blood (not recorded which). The chain links TRBV20-1 to TRBJ2-1; TRBD2 is a possible D gene (5 bases). This receptor was taken from a woman between 45 and 60 years old who had recovered from COVID-19. The CDR3 loop reads CSASSASRWDEQFF. For the CDR3, the DNA is TGCAGTGCTAGTTCGGCTAGCAGGTGGGATGAGCAGTTCTTC.